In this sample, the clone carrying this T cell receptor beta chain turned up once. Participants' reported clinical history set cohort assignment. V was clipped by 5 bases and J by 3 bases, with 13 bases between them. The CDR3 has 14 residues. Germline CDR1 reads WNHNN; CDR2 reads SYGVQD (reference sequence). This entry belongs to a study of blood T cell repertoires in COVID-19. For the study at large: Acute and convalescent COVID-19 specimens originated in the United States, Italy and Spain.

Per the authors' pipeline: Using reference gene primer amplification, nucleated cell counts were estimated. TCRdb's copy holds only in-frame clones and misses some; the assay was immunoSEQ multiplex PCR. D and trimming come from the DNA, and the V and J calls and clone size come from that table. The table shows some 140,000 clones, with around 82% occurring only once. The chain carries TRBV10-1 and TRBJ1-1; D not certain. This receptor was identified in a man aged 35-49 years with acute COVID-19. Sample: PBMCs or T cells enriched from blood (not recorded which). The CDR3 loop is CASSKTMLDTEAFF. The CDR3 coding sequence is TGCGCCAGCAGTAAGACAATGCTTGACACTGAAGCTTTCTTT.